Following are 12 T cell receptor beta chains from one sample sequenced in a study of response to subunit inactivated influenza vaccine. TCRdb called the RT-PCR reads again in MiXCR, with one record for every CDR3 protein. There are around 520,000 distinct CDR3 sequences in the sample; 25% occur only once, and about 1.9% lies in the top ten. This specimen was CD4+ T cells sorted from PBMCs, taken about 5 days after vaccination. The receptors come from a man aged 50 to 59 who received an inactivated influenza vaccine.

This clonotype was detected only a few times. The DNA of the CDR3 is TGCGCCAGCAGCTTGGGACAGGGATACCAAGAGACCCAGTACTTC. Its translation: CASSLGQGYQETQYF. The rearrangement links TRBV5-1 to TRBJ2-5; 7 nucleotides match TRBD1. The CDR3 is 15 amino acids. Germline V lookup: CDR1 SGHRS, CDR2 YFSETQ. V dropped 0 bases and J dropped 0; count of bases not matched to a gene: 2.

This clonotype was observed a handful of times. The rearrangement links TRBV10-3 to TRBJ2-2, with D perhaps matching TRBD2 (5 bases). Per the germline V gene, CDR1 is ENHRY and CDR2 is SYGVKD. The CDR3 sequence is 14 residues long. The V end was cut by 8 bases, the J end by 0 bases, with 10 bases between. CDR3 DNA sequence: TGTGCCATCGGGATCGGGACGAACACCGGGGAGCTGTTTTTT. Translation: CAIGIGTNTGELFF.

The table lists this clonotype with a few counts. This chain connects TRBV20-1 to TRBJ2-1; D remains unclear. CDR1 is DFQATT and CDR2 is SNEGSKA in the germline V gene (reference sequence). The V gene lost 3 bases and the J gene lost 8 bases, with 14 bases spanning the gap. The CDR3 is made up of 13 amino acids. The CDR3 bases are TGCAGTGCTAGTGGTGGTCCCACCTATGAGCAGTTCTTC. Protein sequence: CSASGGPTYEQFF.

CDR3 DNA sequence: TGTGCCAGCAGTTACGGGACAGGGACCGCTACGAAGCAGTACTTC. It is translated as CASSYGTGTATKQYF. This chain joins TRBV6-5 and TRBJ2-7; the match to TRBD1 covers 9 bases. The ends lost 2 bases at V and 8 bases at J; junction bases unmatched: 10. CDR3 length: 15 residues. From germline, CDR1 is MNHEY and CDR2 SVGAGI.

The CDR3 loop reads CASSPRLITDTQYF. The CDR3 DNA sequence: TGTGCCAGCAGTCCGAGGTTAATCACAGATACGCAGTATTTT. This chain joins TRBV27 and TRBJ2-3; no firm D call. CDR3 size: 14 residues. V lost 5 bases and J 2 bases, leaving 11 bases between the germline ends. Germline CDR1 and CDR2: MNHEY and SMNVEV (reference sequence).

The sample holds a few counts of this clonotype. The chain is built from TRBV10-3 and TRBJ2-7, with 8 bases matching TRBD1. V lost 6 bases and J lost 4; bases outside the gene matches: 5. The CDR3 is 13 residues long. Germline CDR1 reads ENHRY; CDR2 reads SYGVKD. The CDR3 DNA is TGTGCCATCAGCCAGGGGGCACCTTACGAGCAGTACTTC. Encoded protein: CAISQGAPYEQYF.

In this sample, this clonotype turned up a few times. CDR3 nucleotides: TGTGCCAGCAGTTTCTTAGACACCGGGGAGCTGTTTTTT. Its translation is CASSFLDTGELFF. This rearrangement joins TRBV12-3 or TRBV12-4 to TRBJ2-2; D unclear. V lost 3 bases and J 3 bases, leaving 5 bases between the germline ends. This CDR3 is built from 13 residues.

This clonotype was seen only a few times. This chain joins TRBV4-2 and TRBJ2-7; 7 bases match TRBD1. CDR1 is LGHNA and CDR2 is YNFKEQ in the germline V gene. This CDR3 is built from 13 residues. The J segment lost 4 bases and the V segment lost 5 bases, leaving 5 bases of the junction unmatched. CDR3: CASSYGQDYEQYF. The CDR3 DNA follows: TGTGCCAGCAGCTATGGACAGGATTACGAGCAGTACTTC.

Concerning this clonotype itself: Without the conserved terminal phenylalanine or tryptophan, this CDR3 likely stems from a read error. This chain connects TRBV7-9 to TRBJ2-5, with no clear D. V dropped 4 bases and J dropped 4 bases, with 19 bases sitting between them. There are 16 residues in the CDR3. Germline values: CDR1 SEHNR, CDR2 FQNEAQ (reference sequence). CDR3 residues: CASSSPPLRARETQYS. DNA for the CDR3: TGTGCCAGCAGCTCACCTCCGCTAAGGGCCAGAGAGACCCAGTACTCC.

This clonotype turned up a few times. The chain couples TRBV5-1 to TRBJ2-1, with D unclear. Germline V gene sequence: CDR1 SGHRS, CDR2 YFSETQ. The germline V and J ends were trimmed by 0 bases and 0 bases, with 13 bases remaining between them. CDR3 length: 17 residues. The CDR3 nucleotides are TGCGCCAGCAGCTTGGAAGTAACGAAGAGCTCCTACAATGAGCAGTTCTTC. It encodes CASSLEVTKSSYNEQFF.

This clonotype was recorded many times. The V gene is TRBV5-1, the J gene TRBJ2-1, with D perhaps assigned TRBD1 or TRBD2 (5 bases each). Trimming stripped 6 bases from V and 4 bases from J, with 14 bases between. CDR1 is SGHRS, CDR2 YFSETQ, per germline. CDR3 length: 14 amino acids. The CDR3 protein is CASTKGPPYNEQFF. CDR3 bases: TGCGCCAGCACTAAGGGACCCCCATACAATGAGCAGTTCTTC.

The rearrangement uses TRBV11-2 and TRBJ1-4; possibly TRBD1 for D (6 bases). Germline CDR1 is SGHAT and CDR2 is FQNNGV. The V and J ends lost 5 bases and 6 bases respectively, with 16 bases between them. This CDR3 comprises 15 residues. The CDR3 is CASSLKGEMDEKLFF. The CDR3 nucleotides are TGTGCCAGCAGCCTAAAGGGGGAGATGGATGAAAAACTGTTTTTT.